The present entry profiles one T cell receptor (beta chain) with its context. The data derive from a study of blood T cell repertoires in COVID-19. In the study overall: The study drew acute and convalescent COVID-19 samples from the United States, Italy and Spain. PBMCs, B-cell-depleted T cells, or T cells provided the cDNA or gDNA that made up the material.

Per the original methods: Amplifying reference gene primers gave estimates of nucleated cell counts. Method: immunoSEQ multiplex PCR; TCRdb's copy keeps in-frame clones and lacks some. The V and J calls and clone size were taken over from that table, and D and trimming were inferred from the DNA. The top ten clones hold about 1.2% of a sample with about 360,000 clones, around 84% of them seen once. The trim removed 2 bases at V and 5 bases at J, leaving 8 bases unmatched. The CDR3 length is 15 residues. Germline CDR1 is SGHRS and CDR2 is YFSETQ. V usage is TRBV5-1 and J usage is TRBJ2-7; 9 nucleotides match TRBD1. What was sequenced was peripheral blood. This TCR derives from a human donor with acute or convalescent COVID-19. The donor label of this sample is uncertain. This CDR3 is CASSFNAGQGNEQYF. The CDR3 coding sequence is TGCGCCAGCAGCTTTAATGCGGGACAGGGTAACGAGCAGTACTTC. Drawing the rest from reference TRBV5-1 and TRBJ2-7, the complete variable domain is KAGVTQTPRYLIKTRGQQVTLSCSPISGHRSVSWYQQTPGQGLQFLFEYFSETQRNKGNFPGRFSGRQFSNSRSEMNVSTLELGDSALYLCASSFNAGQGNEQYFGPGTRLTVT.